This paragraph reports one TCR beta chain. What this receptor recognizes is not known. Base-call qualities are not available, and no considerably larger clone is one nucleotide away. One collaborating source in Seattle enrolled patients while the patients were actively infected and followed the patients over time throughout the course of disease. Collaborating institutions collected whole blood in K2EDTA tubes following their own protocols. Collaborator samples were shipped for TCRbeta analysis as frozen whole blood, isolated PBMCs, or DNA extracted from either sample type. This sample stems from a study of blood T cell repertoires in COVID-19 (TCRdb year 2020). With regard to the full study: Samples covering the acute and convalescent phases of COVID-19 were provided by collaborators in the United States, Italy and Spain. The material from the prospective study consisted of cDNA or gDNA derived from T cells, B-cell-depleted T cells, or PBMCs. Subjects who had been exposed to COVID-19, were actively infected with it, or had recovered from it provided the deeply sampled blood TCRbeta repertoires that made up the dataset. The repertoires were made available in a free public database intended to serve as a resource for research on the immune response to SARS-CoV-2. Samples came from the ongoing ImmuneRACE study (first 160 participants) plus 1,254 subjects from 6 global collaborators. A de-identified subject ID, COVID-19 status, age in years and sex were almost always included in the sample metadata. Where HLA class I and class II types were available, the types were taken from metadata supplied by the sample provider, not from assay-based typing. Study-wide findings and limitations: The amount of clinical and demographic metadata varied by source and participant and was provided uncurated.

For CDR1 and CDR2, the germline V gene lists SGHRS and YFSETQ. Spanning cysteine to phenylalanine, the CDR3 consists of 19 amino acids. Kept here is only the CDR3 DNA, which spans 57 bases and is read in frame from base 1. V trim: 4 bases; J trim: 0 bases; unmatched bases: 10. The immunoSEQ Assay, a bias-controlled multiplex PCR, was used to amplify TCRbeta CDR3 regions from genomic DNA. As for how the authors treated the data: Nucleated cell counts per sample were estimated from amplification of reference gene primers within the assay. To quantify the absolute abundance of each unique TCRbeta CDR3 rearrangement, sequence reads were collapsed and filtered. Productive Simpson clonality was computed per sample as the square root of Simpson's diversity index over productive rearrangements. TCRdb took this table from immuneACCESS and kept in-frame rearrangements with V and J called. Such tables lack part of the clones; where checked against another copy, unresolved V genes explain under half of the gap, and the rest is unexplained. That table is the source of V, J and clone size, and D and trimming were worked out from the DNA. This sample holds under 250,000 clones; 70% to 90% were observed only once. The ten largest clones represent approximately 2.4% of the sample.

The TCR originated in a young man with COVID-19, enrolled during active disease. Sample: peripheral blood. Recombination joined TRBV5-1 with TRBJ2-1, and 13 junction bases match TRBD2. The CDR3: CASSLRTSGGPLSYNEQFF. The sequence in DNA is TGCGCCAGCAGCCTCCGGACTAGCGGGGGCCCTCTCTCCTACAATGAGCAGTTCTTC.